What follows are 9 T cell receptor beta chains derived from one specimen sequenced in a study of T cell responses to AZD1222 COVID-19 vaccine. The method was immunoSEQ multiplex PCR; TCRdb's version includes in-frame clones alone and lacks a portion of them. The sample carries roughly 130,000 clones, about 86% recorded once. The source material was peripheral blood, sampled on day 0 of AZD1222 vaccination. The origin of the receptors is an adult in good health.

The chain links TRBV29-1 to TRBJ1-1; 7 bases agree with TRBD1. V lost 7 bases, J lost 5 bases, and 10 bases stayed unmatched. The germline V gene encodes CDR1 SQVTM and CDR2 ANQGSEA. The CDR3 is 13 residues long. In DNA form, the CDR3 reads TGCAGCGCAGACAGGGTTGGTAATACTGAAGCTTTCTTT. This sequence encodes CSADRVGNTEAFF.

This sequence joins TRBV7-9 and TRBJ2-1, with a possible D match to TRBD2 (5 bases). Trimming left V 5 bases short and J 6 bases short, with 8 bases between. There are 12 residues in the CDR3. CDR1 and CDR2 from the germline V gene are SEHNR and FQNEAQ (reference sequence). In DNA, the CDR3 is TGTGCCAGCAGCCTCGGGGTCAATGAGCAGTTCTTC. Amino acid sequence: CASSLGVNEQFF.

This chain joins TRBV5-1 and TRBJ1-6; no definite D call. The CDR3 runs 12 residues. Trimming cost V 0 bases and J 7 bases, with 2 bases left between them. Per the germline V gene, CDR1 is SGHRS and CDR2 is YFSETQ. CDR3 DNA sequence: TGCGCCAGCAGCTTGGAAAATTCACCCCTCCACTTT. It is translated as CASSLENSPLHF.

The CDR3 region is CASSGGYSREQFF. DNA for the CDR3: TGTGCCAGCAGTGGGGGCTACAGCAGAGAGCAGTTCTTC. This chain joins TRBV2 and TRBJ2-1; D possibly corresponds to TRBD1 (5 bases). CDR1 and CDR2 (germline): SNHLY, FYNNEI. This CDR3 spans 13 amino acids. The V end lost 4 bases, the J end lost 10 bases, and 14 bases lay between the germline ends.

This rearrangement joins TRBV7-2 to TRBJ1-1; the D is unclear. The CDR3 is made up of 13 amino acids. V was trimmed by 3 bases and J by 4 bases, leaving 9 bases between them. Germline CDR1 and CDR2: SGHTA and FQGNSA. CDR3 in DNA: TGTGCCAGCAGCTTGGCAATGGGCACTGAAGCTTTCTTT. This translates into CASSLAMGTEAFF.

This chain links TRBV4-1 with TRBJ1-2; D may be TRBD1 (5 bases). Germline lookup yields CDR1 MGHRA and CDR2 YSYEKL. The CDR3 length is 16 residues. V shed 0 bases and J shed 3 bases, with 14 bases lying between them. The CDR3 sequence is CASSQDEFGGYYGYTF. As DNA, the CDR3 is TGCGCCAGCAGCCAAGATGAATTTGGGGGGTACTATGGCTACACCTTC.

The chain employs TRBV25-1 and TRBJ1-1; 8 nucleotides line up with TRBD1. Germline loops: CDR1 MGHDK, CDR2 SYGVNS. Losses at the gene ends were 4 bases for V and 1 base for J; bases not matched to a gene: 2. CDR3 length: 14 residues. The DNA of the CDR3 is TGTGCCAGCAGTGTAGGGACAGGGAACACTGAAGCTTTCTTT. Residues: CASSVGTGNTEAFF.

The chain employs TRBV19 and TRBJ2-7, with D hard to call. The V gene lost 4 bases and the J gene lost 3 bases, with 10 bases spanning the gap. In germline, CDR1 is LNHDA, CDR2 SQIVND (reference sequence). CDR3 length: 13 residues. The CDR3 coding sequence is TGTGCCAGTAGTAAGGCAGGAGACTACGAGCAGTACTTC. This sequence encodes CASSKAGDYEQYF.

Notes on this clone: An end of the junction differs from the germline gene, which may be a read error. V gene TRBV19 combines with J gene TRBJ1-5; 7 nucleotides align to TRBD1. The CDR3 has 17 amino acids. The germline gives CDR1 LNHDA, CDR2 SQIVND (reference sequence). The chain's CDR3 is CAGSMIGGGQVHQPQHF. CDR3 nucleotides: TGTGCCGGTAGTATGATTGGAGGGGGCCAAGTTCATCAGCCCCAGCATTTT.